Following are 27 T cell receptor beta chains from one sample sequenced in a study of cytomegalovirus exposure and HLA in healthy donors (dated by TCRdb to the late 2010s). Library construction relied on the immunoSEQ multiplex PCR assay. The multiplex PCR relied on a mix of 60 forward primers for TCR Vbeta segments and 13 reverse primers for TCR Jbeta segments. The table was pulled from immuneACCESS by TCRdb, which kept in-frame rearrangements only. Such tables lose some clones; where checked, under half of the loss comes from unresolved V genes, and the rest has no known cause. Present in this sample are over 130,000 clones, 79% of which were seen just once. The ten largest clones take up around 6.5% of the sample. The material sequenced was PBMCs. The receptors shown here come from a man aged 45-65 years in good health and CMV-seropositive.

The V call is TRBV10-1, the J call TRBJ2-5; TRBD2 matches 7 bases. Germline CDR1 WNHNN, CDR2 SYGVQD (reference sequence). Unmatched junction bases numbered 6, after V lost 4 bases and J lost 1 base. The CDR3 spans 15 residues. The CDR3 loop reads CASSGTSATQETQYF. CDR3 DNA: TGCGCCAGCAGTGGAACTAGCGCGACCCAAGAGACCCAGTACTTC.

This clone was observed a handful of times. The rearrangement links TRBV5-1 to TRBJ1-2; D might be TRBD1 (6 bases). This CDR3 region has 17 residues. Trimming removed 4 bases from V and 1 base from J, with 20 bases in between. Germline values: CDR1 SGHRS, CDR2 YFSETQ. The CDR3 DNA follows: TGCGCCAGCAGCCCGACGATGTACAGGGATAGTAACTATGGCTACACCTTC. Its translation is CASSPTMYRDSNYGYTF.

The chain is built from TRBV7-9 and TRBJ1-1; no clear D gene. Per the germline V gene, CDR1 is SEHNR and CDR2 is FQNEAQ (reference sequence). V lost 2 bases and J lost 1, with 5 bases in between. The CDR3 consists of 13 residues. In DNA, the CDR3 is TGTGCCAGCAGCTTACAGGCGAACACTGAAGCTTTCTTT. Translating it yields CASSLQANTEAFF. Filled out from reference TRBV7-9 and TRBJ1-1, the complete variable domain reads DTGVSQNPRHKITKRGQNVTFRCDPISEHNRLYWYRQTLGQGPEFLTYFQNEAQLEKSRLLSDRFSAERPKGSFSTLEIQRTEQGDSAMYLCASSLQANTEAFFGQGTRLTVV.

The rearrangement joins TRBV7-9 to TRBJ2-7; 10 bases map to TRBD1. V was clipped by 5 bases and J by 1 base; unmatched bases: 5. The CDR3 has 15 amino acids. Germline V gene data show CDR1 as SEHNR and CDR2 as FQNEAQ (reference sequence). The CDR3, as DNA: TGTGCCAGCAGCCGAAGGACAGGGGGGTCCTACGAGCAGTACTTC. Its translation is CASSRRTGGSYEQYF.

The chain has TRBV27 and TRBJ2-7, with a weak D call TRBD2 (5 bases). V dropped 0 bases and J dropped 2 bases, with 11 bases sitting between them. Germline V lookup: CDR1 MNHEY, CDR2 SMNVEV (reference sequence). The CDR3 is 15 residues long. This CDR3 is CASSLSLAGAYEQYF. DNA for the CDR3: TGTGCCAGCAGTTTATCGTTAGCCGGGGCCTACGAGCAGTACTTC.

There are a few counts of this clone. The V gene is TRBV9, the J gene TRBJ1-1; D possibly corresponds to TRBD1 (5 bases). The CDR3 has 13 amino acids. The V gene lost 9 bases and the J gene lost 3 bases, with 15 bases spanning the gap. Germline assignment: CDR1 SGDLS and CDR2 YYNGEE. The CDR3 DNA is TGTGCCACCGGAGGGGCAGTGGACACTGAAGCTTTCTTT. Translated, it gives CATGGAVDTEAFF.

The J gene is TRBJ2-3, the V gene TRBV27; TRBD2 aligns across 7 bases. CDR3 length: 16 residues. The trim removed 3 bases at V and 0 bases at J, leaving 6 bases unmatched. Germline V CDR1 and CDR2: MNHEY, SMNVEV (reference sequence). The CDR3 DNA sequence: TGTGCCAGCAGTTTTAAAGCGGGGCCTAGCACAGATACGCAGTATTTT. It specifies CASSFKAGPSTDTQYF.

CDR3: CASSLTHNNSPLHF. The CDR3 DNA follows: TGTGCCAGCAGTTTAACACACAATAATTCACCCCTCCACTTT. The genes are TRBV27 and TRBJ1-6; D unclear. Germline values: CDR1 MNHEY, CDR2 SMNVEV (reference sequence). V shed 2 bases and J shed 5 bases, with 7 bases lying between them. This CDR3 comprises 14 residues.

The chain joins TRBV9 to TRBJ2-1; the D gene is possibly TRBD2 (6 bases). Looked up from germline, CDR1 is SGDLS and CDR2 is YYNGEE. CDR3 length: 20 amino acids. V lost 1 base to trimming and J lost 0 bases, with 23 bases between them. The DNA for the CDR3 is TGTGCCAGCAGCGTAATTGGGCTAGCGCCTTATTCGCTCTCCTACAATGAGCAGTTCTTC. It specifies CASSVIGLAPYSLSYNEQFF.

The CDR3 nucleotides read TGTGCCAGTAGTGGCCCTCCGGGACAGGGGGTTGAGACCCAGTACTTC. It translates to CASSGPPGQGVETQYF. V and J are TRBV19 and TRBJ2-5; TRBD1 matches 11 bases. Losses at the gene ends were 5 bases for V and 5 bases for J; bases not matched to a gene: 10. CDR1 and CDR2 (germline): LNHDA, SQIVND (reference sequence). There are 16 residues in the CDR3.

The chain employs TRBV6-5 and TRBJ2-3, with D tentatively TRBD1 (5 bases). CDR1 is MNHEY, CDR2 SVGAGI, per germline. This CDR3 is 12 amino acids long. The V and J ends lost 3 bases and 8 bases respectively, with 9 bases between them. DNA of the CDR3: TGTGCCAGCAGTTATAGGGGAAGTACGCAGTATTTT. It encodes CASSYRGSTQYF.

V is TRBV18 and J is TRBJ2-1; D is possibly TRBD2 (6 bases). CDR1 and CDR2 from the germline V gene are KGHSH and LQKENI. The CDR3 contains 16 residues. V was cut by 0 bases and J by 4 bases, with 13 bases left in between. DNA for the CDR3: TGTGCCAGCTCACCACCGTCTAGCGAGGGGTACAATGAGCAGTTCTTC. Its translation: CASSPPSSEGYNEQFF. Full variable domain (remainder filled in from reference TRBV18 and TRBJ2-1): NAGVMQNPRHLVRRRGQEARLRCSPMKGHSHVYWYRQLPEEGLKFMVYLQKENIIDESGMPKERFSAEFPKEGPSILRIQQVVRGDSAAYFCASSPPSSEGYNEQFFGPGTRLTVL.

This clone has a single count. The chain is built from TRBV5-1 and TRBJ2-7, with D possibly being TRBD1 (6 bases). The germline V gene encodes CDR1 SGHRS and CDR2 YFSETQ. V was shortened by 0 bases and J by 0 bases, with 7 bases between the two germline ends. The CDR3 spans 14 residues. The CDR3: CASSLDRVSYEQYF. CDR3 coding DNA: TGCGCCAGCAGCTTGGACAGGGTCTCCTACGAGCAGTACTTC.

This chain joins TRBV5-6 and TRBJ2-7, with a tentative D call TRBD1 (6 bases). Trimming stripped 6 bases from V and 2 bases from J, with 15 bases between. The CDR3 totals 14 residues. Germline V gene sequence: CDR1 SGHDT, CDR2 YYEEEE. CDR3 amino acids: CASTRTVNAYEQYF. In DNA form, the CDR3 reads TGTGCCAGCACACGGACAGTGAACGCCTACGAGCAGTACTTC.

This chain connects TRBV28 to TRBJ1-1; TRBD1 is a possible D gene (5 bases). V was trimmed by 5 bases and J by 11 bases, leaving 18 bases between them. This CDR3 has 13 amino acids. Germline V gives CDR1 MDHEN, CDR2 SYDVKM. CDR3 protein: CASSTIRGGMAFF. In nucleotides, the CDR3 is TGTGCCAGCAGTACAATACGGGGGGGGATGGCTTTCTTT.

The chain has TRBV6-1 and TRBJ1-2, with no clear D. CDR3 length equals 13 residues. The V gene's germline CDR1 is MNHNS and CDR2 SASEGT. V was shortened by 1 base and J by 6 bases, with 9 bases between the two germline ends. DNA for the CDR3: TGTGCCAGCAGTGAAGGTCAGCGGGATGGCTACACCTTC. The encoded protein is CASSEGQRDGYTF.

CDR3 residues: CASRLISSGSDEQFF. The CDR3 coding sequence is TGTGCCAGCAGACTTATATCTAGCGGGAGTGATGAGCAGTTCTTC. J is TRBJ2-1 and V is TRBV7-9, with 10 bases matching TRBD2. This CDR3 region has 15 residues. Germline V gene sequence: CDR1 SEHNR, CDR2 FQNEAQ (reference sequence). Unmatched junction bases numbered 10, after V lost 6 bases and J lost 8 bases. Drawing the rest from reference TRBV7-9 and TRBJ2-1, the complete variable domain is DTGVSQNPRHKITKRGQNVTFRCDPISEHNRLYWYRQTLGQGPEFLTYFQNEAQLEKSRLLSDRFSAERPKGSFSTLEIQRTEQGDSAMYLCASRLISSGSDEQFFGPGTRLTVL.

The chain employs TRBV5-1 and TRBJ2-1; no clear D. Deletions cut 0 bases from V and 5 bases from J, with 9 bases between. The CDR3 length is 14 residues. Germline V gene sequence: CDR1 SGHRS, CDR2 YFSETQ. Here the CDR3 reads CASSLVPGNNEQFF. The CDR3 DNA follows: TGCGCCAGCAGCTTGGTTCCAGGCAACAATGAGCAGTTCTTC.

Here the CDR3 DNA reads TGTGCCAGTATCGACCATGCCGGGACAGGGGGCAGGGGCAATCAGCCCCAGCATTTT. It specifies CASIDHAGTGGRGNQPQHF. The chain carries TRBV19 and TRBJ1-5; 12 bases fit TRBD1. V was clipped by 7 bases and J by 2 bases; unmatched bases: 15. This CDR3 contains 19 residues. Per germline, CDR1 LNHDA and CDR2 SQIVND (reference sequence).

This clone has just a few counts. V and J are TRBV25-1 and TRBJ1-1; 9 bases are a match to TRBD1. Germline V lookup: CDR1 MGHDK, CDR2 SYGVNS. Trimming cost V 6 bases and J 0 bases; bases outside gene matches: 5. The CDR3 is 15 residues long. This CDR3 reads CASSLRTGVNTEAFF. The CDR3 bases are TGTGCCAGCAGCCTTAGGACAGGGGTGAACACTGAAGCTTTCTTT. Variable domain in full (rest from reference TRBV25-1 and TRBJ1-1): EADIYQTPRYLVIGTGKKITLECSQTMGHDKMYWYQQDPGMELHLIHYSYGVNSTEKGDLSSESTVSRIRTEHFPLTLESARPSHTSQYLCASSLRTGVNTEAFFGQGTRLTVV.

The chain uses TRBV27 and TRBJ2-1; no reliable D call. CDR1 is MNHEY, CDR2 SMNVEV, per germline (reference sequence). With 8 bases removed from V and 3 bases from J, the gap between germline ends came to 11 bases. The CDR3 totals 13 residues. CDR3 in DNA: TGTGCCAGCGGGTGGGCAGACTACAATGAGCAGTTCTTC. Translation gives CASGWADYNEQFF.

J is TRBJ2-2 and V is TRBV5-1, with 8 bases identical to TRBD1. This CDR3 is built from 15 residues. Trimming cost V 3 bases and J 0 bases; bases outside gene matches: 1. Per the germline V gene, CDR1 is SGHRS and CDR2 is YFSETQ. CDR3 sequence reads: CASSSGGANTGELFF. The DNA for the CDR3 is TGCGCCAGCAGCTCAGGGGGCGCGAACACCGGGGAGCTGTTTTTT.

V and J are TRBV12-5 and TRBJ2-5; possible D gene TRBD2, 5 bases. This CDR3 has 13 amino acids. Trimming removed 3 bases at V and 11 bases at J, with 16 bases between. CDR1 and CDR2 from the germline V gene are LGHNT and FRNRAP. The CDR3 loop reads CASGFTPGWEQYF. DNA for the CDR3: TGTGCTAGTGGTTTCACACCTGGGTGGGAGCAGTACTTC.

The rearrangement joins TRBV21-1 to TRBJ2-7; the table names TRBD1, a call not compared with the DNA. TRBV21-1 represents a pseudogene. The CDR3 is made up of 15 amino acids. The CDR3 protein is CASSKEETGISEQYF. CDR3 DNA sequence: TGTGCCAGCAGCAAAGAGGAGACAGGGATTAGTGAGCAGTACTTC.

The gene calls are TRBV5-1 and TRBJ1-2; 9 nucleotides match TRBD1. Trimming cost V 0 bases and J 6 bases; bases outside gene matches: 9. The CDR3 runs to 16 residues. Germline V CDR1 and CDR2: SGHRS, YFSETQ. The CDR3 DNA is TGCGCCAGCAGCTTGGTCACCTACGGGACAGGGCATGGCTACACCTTC. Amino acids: CASSLVTYGTGHGYTF.

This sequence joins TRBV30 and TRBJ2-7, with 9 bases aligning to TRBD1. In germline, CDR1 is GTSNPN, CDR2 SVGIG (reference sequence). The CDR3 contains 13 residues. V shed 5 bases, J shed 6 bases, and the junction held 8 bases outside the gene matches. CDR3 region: CAWRRDRVGEQYF. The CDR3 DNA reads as TGTGCCTGGCGCCGGGACAGGGTAGGCGAGCAGTACTTC.

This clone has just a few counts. The CDR3 loop reads CASSLGQEYYNEQFF. The DNA of the CDR3 is TGTGCCAGCAGCCTGGGACAGGAGTATTACAATGAGCAGTTCTTC. The J gene is TRBJ2-1, the V gene TRBV5-6; 8 nucleotides agree with TRBD1. This CDR3 has 15 amino acids. Trimming cost V 4 bases and J 4 bases; bases outside gene matches: 7. Per germline, CDR1 SGHDT and CDR2 YYEEEE.